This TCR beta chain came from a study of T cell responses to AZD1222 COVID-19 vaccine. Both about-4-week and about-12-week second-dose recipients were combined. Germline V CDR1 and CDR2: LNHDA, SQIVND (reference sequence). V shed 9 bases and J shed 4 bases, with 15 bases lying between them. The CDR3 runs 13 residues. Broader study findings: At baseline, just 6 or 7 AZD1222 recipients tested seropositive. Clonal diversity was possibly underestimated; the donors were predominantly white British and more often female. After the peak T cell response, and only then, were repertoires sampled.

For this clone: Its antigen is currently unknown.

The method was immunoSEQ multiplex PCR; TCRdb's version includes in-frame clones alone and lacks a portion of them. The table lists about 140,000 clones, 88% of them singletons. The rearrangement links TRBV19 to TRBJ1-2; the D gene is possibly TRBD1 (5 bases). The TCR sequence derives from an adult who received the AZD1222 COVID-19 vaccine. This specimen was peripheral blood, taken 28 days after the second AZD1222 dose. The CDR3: CASGDPRGYGYTF. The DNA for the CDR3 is TGTGCCAGCGGGGACCCAAGGGGCTATGGCTACACCTTC.